Sequencing of this T cell receptor (beta chain) was carried out in a study of early T cells in non-severe SARS-CoV-2 infection. MiXCR was run by TCRdb on the 5' RACE reads, yielding one entry per CDR3 protein. Counted here are under 60,000 distinct CDR3 sequences, around 14% occurring once; the ten biggest clones make up about a tenth. Study-wide findings and caveats: Anti-spike CD8 responses were favored by VDJdb matching, which missed private and CD4 specificities.

With respect to this clonotype: Its specificity is unknown.

The germline CDR1 and CDR2 sequences are DFQATT and SNEGSKA (reference sequence). CDR3 length: 16 residues. V shed 2 bases and J shed 4 bases, with 20 bases lying between them. The gene calls are TRBV20-1 and TRBJ1-1; maybe TRBD1 (6 bases). The clonotype originates from an adult who was a healthcare worker with PCR-confirmed SARS-CoV-2 infection or an uninfected control (not recorded which). The sample taken for sequencing was whole blood. The CDR3: CSARTNPGQKTTEAFF. CDR3 DNA sequence: TGCAGTGCTAGAACAAATCCGGGACAAAAAACCACTGAAGCTTTCTTT.